The subject of this entry is one TCR beta chain. Antigen unknown. This sample was included in a study of cytomegalovirus exposure and HLA in healthy donors. Findings and limits, study-wide: Rates of TCR association differed by HLA locus in a later analysis, with DRB1 highest and HLA-C lowest. An Asian-associated ancestry cluster reportedly showed fewer N-insertions than the approximately 700-donor mean in a later analysis. Analysis was carried out at a later point, and it linked a missense DCLRE1C variant to TCR beta V- and J-gene trimming.

This CDR3 is 12 amino acids long. V was cut by 4 bases and J by 6 bases, with 9 bases left in between. Germline CDR1 reads SNHLY; CDR2 reads FYNNEI. Researchers ran the PCR with 60 Vbeta and 13 Jbeta primers. Here immunoSEQ multiplex PCR was the method, and the copy in TCRdb shows in-frame clones only, minus some. The sample lists around 150,000 clones, about 80% occurring once. The J gene is TRBJ1-1, the V gene TRBV2; no clear D. This TCR derives from a man in his forties in good health and CMV-seropositive. Specimen: PBMCs. CDR3 in amino acids: CASSARASEAFF. Here the CDR3 DNA reads TGTGCCAGCAGTGCGAGGGCTTCTGAAGCTTTCTTT.